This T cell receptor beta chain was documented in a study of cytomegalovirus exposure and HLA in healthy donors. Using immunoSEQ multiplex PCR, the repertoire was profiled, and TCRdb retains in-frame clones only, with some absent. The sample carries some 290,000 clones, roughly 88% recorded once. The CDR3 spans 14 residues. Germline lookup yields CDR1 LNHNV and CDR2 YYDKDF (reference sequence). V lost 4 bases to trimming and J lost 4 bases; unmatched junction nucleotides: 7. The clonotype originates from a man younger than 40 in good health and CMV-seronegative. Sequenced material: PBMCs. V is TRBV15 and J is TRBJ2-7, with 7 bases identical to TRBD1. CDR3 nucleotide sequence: TGTGCCACCAGCAAGGGACAGAGAAAATACGAGCAGTACTTC. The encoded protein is CATSKGQRKYEQYF.